These T cell receptor beta chains were read from a single sample in a study of PD-1 blockade in classical Hodgkin lymphoma. Measured with immunoSEQ multiplex PCR; TCRdb has only the in-frame clones, and not every one. This sample has some 45,000 clones, with roughly 78% found just once. The material was peripheral blood mononuclear cells (PBMCs), obtained before the fourth cycle of nivolumab. These receptors all stem from a human donor with classical Hodgkin lymphoma. Both conserved end residues are part of each CDR3. D genes are given only for firm matches. Clone size is not always given. Where it is, it says once, few, many or a class for expanded clones.

CDR3 DNA: TGTGCCAGTGGGCAGGGATCCTACGAGCAGTACTTC
CDR3 protein: CASGQGSYEQYF
V gene: TRBV9
clone size: .
J gene: TRBJ2-7
D gene: .

CDR3 DNA: TGTGCTAGTGGTCTTGCAGGTGAAGCTTTCTTT
CDR3 protein: CASGLAGEAFF
V gene: TRBV12-5
clone size: few
J gene: TRBJ1-1
D gene: .

CDR3 DNA: TGTGCCATCTCCGGGGGCAACCAGCCCCAGCATTTT
CDR3 protein: CAISGGNQPQHF
V gene: TRBV10-3
clone size: .
J gene: TRBJ1-5
D gene: .

CDR3 DNA: TGTGCCAGCAGCCAAGAAAGCAGGGGGAGGACTGAAGCTTTCTTT
CDR3 protein: CASSQESRGRTEAFF
V gene: TRBV4-2
clone size: .
J gene: TRBJ1-1
D gene: TRBD1

CDR3 DNA: TGTGCCAGCAGACAGGGAGGCACAGATACGCAGTATTTT
CDR3 protein: CASRQGGTDTQYF
V gene: TRBV25-1
clone size: few
J gene: TRBJ2-3
D gene: .

CDR3 DNA: TGTGCCAGCAGCCGGTGGGGGACTAATGAAAAACTGTTTTTT
CDR3 protein: CASSRWGTNEKLFF
V gene: TRBV9
clone size: .
J gene: TRBJ1-4
D gene: .

CDR3 DNA: TGTGCCAGCAGCTTCCCAGGACAGGGGAAAGCTTTCTTT
CDR3 protein: CASSFPGQGKAFF
V gene: TRBV7-2
clone size: .
J gene: TRBJ1-1
D gene: TRBD1

CDR3 DNA: TGTGCCAGCAGCTTGGCCAGTCTAGCGTATCCCTACAATGAGCAGTTCTTC
CDR3 protein: CASSLASLAYPYNEQFF
V gene: TRBV5-4
clone size: .
J gene: TRBJ2-1
D gene: .

CDR3 DNA: TGTGCCAGCAGAAAGGGGGCGGGCTACAATGAGCAGTTCTTC
CDR3 protein: CASRKGAGYNEQFF
V gene: TRBV11-2
clone size: .
J gene: TRBJ2-1
D gene: TRBD1

CDR3 DNA: TGTGCCAGCTCACCACTTTTGGGGGGTGGCACAGATACGCAGTATTTT
CDR3 protein: CASSPLLGGGTDTQYF
V gene: TRBV18
clone size: .
J gene: TRBJ2-3
D gene: .

CDR3 DNA: TGTGCCAGCAGCGCAACAGGGGATGGGTTCGATGGCTACACCTTC
CDR3 protein: CASSATGDGFDGYTF
V gene: TRBV9
clone size: .
J gene: TRBJ1-2
D gene: TRBD1

CDR3 DNA: TGTGCCTGGAGTGGTGGACTCTCTCTCTACGAGCAGTACTTC
CDR3 protein: CAWSGGLSLYEQYF
V gene: TRBV30
clone size: .
J gene: TRBJ2-7
D gene: .

CDR3 DNA: TGTGCCAGCAGCTTATCTGGTGTTGGGGCAGGGGGTGACTATGGCTACACCTTC
CDR3 protein: CASSLSGVGAGGDYGYTF
V gene: TRBV7-8
clone size: .
J gene: TRBJ1-2
D gene: TRBD1

CDR3 DNA: TGTGCCATCAGGCTGGACCAGAACACTGAAGCTTTCTTT
CDR3 protein: CAIRLDQNTEAFF
V gene: TRBV10-3
clone size: few
J gene: TRBJ1-1
D gene: .